These T cell receptor beta chains were read from a single sample in a study of CD8+ T cells in alopecia areata. Profiled with immunoSEQ multiplex PCR; TCRdb holds only in-frame clones, not every one. The sample records roughly 99,000 clones, 84% being singletons. Sequencing was performed on CD8+ T cells sorted from blood, taken at week 24, from a patient treated with tofacitinib. These receptors all stem from a human donor with alopecia areata. CDR3s include the opening cysteine and the closing phenylalanine or tryptophan. D genes are given only for firm matches. Rows give clone size only sometimes, using once, few, many, or a class for an expanded clone.

V	D	size	J	DNA	CDR3
TRBV21-1	-	-	TRBJ2-1	TGTGCCAGCAGCAAAAGGGGCGACGGGCATGAGCAGTTCTTC	CASSKRGDGHEQFF
TRBV7-2	TRBD1	once	TRBJ2-7	TGTGCCAGCAGCCCCCGGACAGGGCACTACGAGCAGTACTTC	CASSPRTGHYEQYF
TRBV19	-	-	TRBJ1-5	TGTGCCAGTACAGGGGACTATAGCAATCAGCCCCAGCATTTT	CASTGDYSNQPQHF
TRBV6-5	-	-	TRBJ2-2	TGTGCCAGCAGTTATCGGGTCGGCGGGGAGCTGTTTTTT	CASSYRVGGELFF
TRBV2	-	-	TRBJ2-7	TGTGCCAGCAGTGAAGCGCTTGTCGCCGAGCAGTACTTC	CASSEALVAEQYF
TRBV5-1	-	-	TRBJ2-5	TGCGCCAGCAGCCCCCCGGGACCGGCGGGGGAGACCCAGTACTTC	CASSPPGPAGETQYF
TRBV7-2	-	-	TRBJ2-3	TGTGCCACAGGAGATGGGATGGATACGCAGTATTTT	CATGDGMDTQYF
TRBV6-5	TRBD2	-	TRBJ2-5	TGTGCCAGCAGTTACCACGCCGCGGGGGACCAAGAGACCCAGTACTTC	CASSYHAAGDQETQYF
TRBV27	TRBD2	once	TRBJ2-1	TGTGCCAGCAGTCTCGGGACTAGCGGGGGATACAATGAGCAGTTCTTC	CASSLGTSGGYNEQFF
TRBV4-1	-	-	TRBJ1-2	TGCGCCAGCAGCCAAGCAGGCCGGGGCTACACCTTC	CASSQAGRGYTF
TRBV19	-	-	TRBJ1-2	TGTGCCAGTAGTATAGAACCCGTCTGGACAACAGCCTATGGCTACACCTTC	CASSIEPVWTTAYGYTF
TRBV23-1	-	-	TRBJ2-7	TGCGCCAGCAGTCAATCTAGTGTCTTCGGCTACGAGCAGTACTTC	CASSQSSVFGYEQYF
TRBV13	-	once	TRBJ2-5	TGTGCCAGCAGCTTAGATTCTAGGAGGGAGACCCAGTACTTC	CASSLDSRRETQYF
TRBV29-1	-	-	TRBJ1-3	TGCAGCGTCTGGATTGGCTCTGGAAACACCATATATTTT	CSVWIGSGNTIYF
TRBV14	-	-	TRBJ2-5	TGTGCCAGCAGCCTCGGGACTTATTACCAAGAGACCCAGTACTTC	CASSLGTYYQETQYF
TRBV10-3	-	-	TRBJ2-5	TGTGCCATCGGTGAAACGGGGACACCTGAACTAGGAGAGACCCAGTACTTC	CAIGETGTPELGETQYF
TRBV27	TRBD2	-	TRBJ2-5	TGTGCCAGCAGTTCTCGACTAGCGGGGGGGCCGGGGGAGACCCAGTACTTC	CASSSRLAGGPGETQYF
TRBV13	-	-	TRBJ1-6	TGTGCCAGCAGCTTAGGGATAAATTCACCCCTCCACTTT	CASSLGINSPLHF
TRBV6-1	-	-	TRBJ2-2	TGTGCCAGCAGTGATGGGGGCGCGGGCACCGGGGAGCTGTTTTTT	CASSDGGAGTGELFF
TRBV4-1	-	few	TRBJ2-7	TGCGCCAGCAGCCAAGAGATAGGGAACTACGAGCAGTACTTC	CASSQEIGNYEQYF
TRBV2	TRBD1	-	TRBJ2-7	TGTGCCAGCACCCCGGGACAGGGAGTTGATGAGCAGTACTTC	CASTPGQGVDEQYF
TRBV6-6	-	-	TRBJ1-1	TGTGCCAGCGGTTCGGGGAACACTGAAGCTTTCTTT	CASGSGNTEAFF
TRBV5-1	-	-	TRBJ2-1	TGCGCCAGCAGCTTCGGGACACCGTACAATGAGCAGTTCTTC	CASSFGTPYNEQFF
TRBV9	-	-	TRBJ2-7	TGTGCCAGCAGCCCTCGATGGTGGGGCGACCCCTACGAGCAGTACTTC	CASSPRWWGDPYEQYF
TRBV7-9	-	-	TRBJ1-4	TGTGCCAGCAGCCCGCACAGGGAGGCAAGTGAAAAACTGTTTTTT	CASSPHREASEKLFF
TRBV5-1	TRBD1	-	TRBJ2-7	TGCGCCAGCAGCTTGGGAAGGGACAGGGGGCCCTACGAGCAGTACTTC	CASSLGRDRGPYEQYF
TRBV7-9	TRBD2	-	TRBJ2-7	TGTGCCTCCGGGACTAGCGGGATTTACGAGCAGTACTTC	CASGTSGIYEQYF
TRBV5-4	-	-	TRBJ2-1	TGTGCCAGCAGCTTCGTTGGAGGGGTCGGTGAGCAGTTCTTC	CASSFVGGVGEQFF
TRBV15	-	-	TRBJ1-5	TGTGCCACCAGCCCCGAGAGGGATCAGCCCCAGCATTTT	CATSPERDQPQHF
TRBV7-2	-	-	TRBJ2-7	TGTGCCAGCAGCTTATCCGGGGAAGCCTACGAGCAGTACTTC	CASSLSGEAYEQYF
TRBV5-1	-	-	TRBJ2-6	TGCGCCAGCAGAAAGTTTTCGGCTGGGGCCAACGTCCTGACTTTC	CASRKFSAGANVLTF
TRBV7-8	TRBD1	-	TRBJ2-5	TGTGCCAGCAGCACCCCCCCGGACAGGGGTATGCAGACCCAGTACTTC	CASSTPPDRGMQTQYF
TRBV29-1	-	few	TRBJ2-2	TGCAGCGTTGAGATCGGGGACGAGAACACCGGGGAGCTGTTTTTT	CSVEIGDENTGELFF
TRBV30	TRBD1	-	TRBJ2-5	TGTGCTGGACAGGGTTGGATCCAAGAGACCCAGTACTTC	CAGQGWIQETQYF
TRBV5-1	-	-	TRBJ2-3	TGCGCCAGCAGCCCCCCAGAATGGGATACGCAGTATTTT	CASSPPEWDTQYF
TRBV6-5	TRBD1	-	TRBJ2-5	TGTGCCAGCAAGAGAGGGACAGTTTACCAAGAGACCCAGTACTTC	CASKRGTVYQETQYF
TRBV6-6	-	-	TRBJ2-3	TGTGCCACTTCATCCGGGACGAGGTCCGTAGATACGCAGTATTTT	CATSSGTRSVDTQYF
TRBV29-1	-	few	TRBJ2-2	TGCAGCGTGGAGGACAGCCTTAGAGCCGGGGAGCTGTTTTTT	CSVEDSLRAGELFF
TRBV18	-	-	TRBJ2-7	TGTGCCAGCTCACTCCCGACCCCGGAGTTCGAGCAGTACTTC	CASSLPTPEFEQYF
TRBV7-8	-	-	TRBJ2-1	TGTGCCAGCAGCTTAGCGCTCGGGGATGAGCAGTTCTTC	CASSLALGDEQFF
TRBV7-9	-	-	TRBJ2-1	TGTGCCAGCAGCGCCCTGGGCGTGGGAGTGGGCAATGAGCAGTTCTTC	CASSALGVGVGNEQFF
TRBV7-9	-	-	TRBJ2-1	TGTGCCAGCAGCTTAATCTCTCTGGGCTACAATGAGCAGTTCTTC	CASSLISLGYNEQFF
TRBV5-6	-	-	TRBJ2-7	TGTGCCAGCAGCTTGGGACAAGGTCATTACGAGCAGTACTTC	CASSLGQGHYEQYF